The T cell receptor (beta chain) described here comes from a study of shared clonotypes between healthy human individuals. Whole-study results and caveats: Investigators collected only blood, and repertoires in tissues likely differ.

The CDR3 is 13 amino acids. The germline gives CDR1 SNHLY, CDR2 FYNNEI. The V and J ends lost 8 bases and 6 bases respectively, with 13 bases between them. As for this clone: Its antigen is undetermined.

The naive CD8 subset, CD45RO-negative cells positively selected for CCR7, excluded terminally differentiated effector memory CD45RA+ cells. The material for each subset, its genomic DNA, was split evenly across several immunoSEQ plates. Clones were read by immunoSEQ multiplex PCR, and TCRdb kept only the in-frame ones, dropping some. The sample consists of more than 2 million clones, about 94% of them appearing once. This TCR came from a man between 18 and 29 years old in good health. Some clones in this sample may be carry-over from other donors' samples. The sample consisted of naive CD8+ T cells from PBMCs. The V and J genes are TRBV2 and TRBJ2-2; TRBD1 might be the D (5 bases). The CDR3 nucleotides are TGTGCCAGCCTGAGCAGGGTAGCCGGGGAGCTGTTTTTT. Residues: CASLSRVAGELFF.